These 24 T cell receptor beta chains share one sample of origin, sequenced in a study of human T cells and chemical hapten exposure. MiXCR, applied by TCRdb to the 5' RACE reads, yields one record per CDR3 protein. The table lists about 140,000 distinct CDR3 sequences, approximately 4% of them singletons, with about 1.3% in the top ten. Researchers extracted total RNA from unfractionated whole blood. These receptors were taken from a female donor in good health.

The chain employs TRBV9 and TRBJ1-5, with D unclear. Germline V CDR1 and CDR2: SGDLS, YYNGEE. V was trimmed by 0 bases and J by 2 bases, leaving 6 bases between them. This CDR3 contains 14 residues. CDR3 loop: CASSVDARNQPQHF. CDR3 DNA sequence: TGTGCCAGCAGCGTAGACGCTCGCAATCAGCCCCAGCATTTT.

This clonotype was recorded many times. The V and J genes are TRBV25-1 and TRBJ2-7; D not resolved. This CDR3 has 14 amino acids. Per germline, CDR1 MGHDK and CDR2 SYGVNS. Trimming shortened V by 1 base and J by 3 bases, and 10 bases separated the two germline ends. The CDR3: CASSESVRFYEQYF. Here the CDR3 DNA reads TGTGCCAGCAGTGAATCAGTCAGATTCTACGAGCAGTACTTC.

This chain links TRBV7-6 with TRBJ2-3, with D tentatively TRBD2 (5 bases). Germline CDR1 SGHVS, CDR2 FNYEAQ. This CDR3 region has 14 residues. Trimming removed 1 base at V and 5 bases at J, with 10 bases between. The CDR3: CASSLDGGGDTQYF. The CDR3 DNA sequence: TGTGCCAGCAGCTTAGATGGAGGAGGAGATACGCAGTATTTT.

V usage is TRBV2 and J usage is TRBJ1-1; 7 bases map to TRBD1. This CDR3 spans 13 amino acids. V lost 7 bases and J lost 4; bases outside the gene matches: 6. Germline lookup yields CDR1 SNHLY and CDR2 FYNNEI. For the CDR3, the DNA is TGTGCCAGCAACAGGGGAGCAGTCACTGAAGCTTTCTTT. Residues: CASNRGAVTEAFF.

This clonotype has more than one count but fewer than ten. V gene TRBV10-3 combines with J gene TRBJ2-7; D remains ambiguous. The germline CDR1 and CDR2 sequences are ENHRY and SYGVKD. The length of the CDR3 is 14 residues. Trimming pared 4 bases from V and 0 bases from J, leaving 10 bases between. Written as DNA, the CDR3 is TGTGCCATCAGTGGGCCAGTAGTCTCCTACGAGCAGTACTTC. It codes for CAISGPVVSYEQYF.

A word on this clonotype: This could be a read error, since a much larger clone is one nucleotide away. The gene calls are TRBV20-1 and TRBJ2-3; 12 nucleotides agree with TRBD2. Germline V CDR1 and CDR2: DFQATT, SNEGSKA (reference sequence). Trimming removed 6 bases from V and 5 bases from J; junction bases left unmatched: 6. The CDR3 is 14 residues long. DNA for the CDR3: TGCAGTGCATCTAGCGGGGGGGACATAGATACGCAGTATTTT. It translates to CSASSGGDIDTQYF.

On this clonotype itself: One end of the junction does not line up with germline, which may come from a read error. V is TRBV6-1 and J is TRBJ2-1; D uncertain. The CDR3 is 14 residues long. The germline V gene has CDR1 MNHNS and CDR2 SASEGT. This CDR3 reads CDSSTESSYNEQFF. DNA of the CDR3: TGTGACAGCAGTACAGAGAGCTCCTACAATGAGCAGTTCTTC.

This clonotype was counted at least ten times. The rearrangement links TRBV15 to TRBJ2-3; possible D gene TRBD2, 5 bases. The CDR3 is 13 residues long. V was trimmed by 5 bases and J by 7 bases, leaving 13 bases between them. Germline CDR1 LNHNV, CDR2 YYDKDF (reference sequence). In DNA form, the CDR3 reads TGTGCCACCAGCGGGAGAACCACTAATACGCAGTATTTT. Translation: CATSGRTTNTQYF.

This clonotype was counted many times. This chain joins TRBV7-2 and TRBJ1-5; 7 nucleotides match TRBD1. Germline V gives CDR1 SGHTA, CDR2 FQGNSA. With V trimmed by 5 bases and J by 2 bases, 9 bases remained unmatched. The CDR3 contains 16 residues. CDR3 DNA sequence: TGTGCCAGCAGCCTACGGACAGGAGGCGGCAATCAGCCCCAGCATTTT. Its protein product is CASSLRTGGGNQPQHF.

This clonotype was observed many times. The rearrangement joins TRBV24-1 to TRBJ2-3; a possible D gene is TRBD2 (6 bases). The germline V and J ends were trimmed by 3 bases and 4 bases, with 10 bases remaining between them. Germline V gene data show CDR1 as KGHDR and CDR2 as SFDVKD. The length of the CDR3 is 14 residues. CDR3 sequence: CATSDPGVSDTQYF. The CDR3 DNA follows: TGTGCCACCAGTGATCCGGGGGTATCAGATACGCAGTATTTT.

This clonotype was counted at least ten times. The chain is built from TRBV7-2 and TRBJ1-3, with 8 bases matching TRBD1. V trimming: 6 bases; J trimming: 10 bases; junction bases outside the gene matches: 11. The germline V gene encodes CDR1 SGHTA and CDR2 FQGNSA. The CDR3 contains 14 residues. The chain's CDR3 is CASRTDRGAGTIYF. The DNA of the CDR3 is TGTGCCAGCAGGACCGACAGGGGTGCTGGAACCATATATTTT.

This clonotype showed up just a few times. The chain combines TRBV14 with TRBJ2-7; 11 nucleotides agree with TRBD1. V was clipped by 1 base and J by 2 bases; unmatched bases: 1. The CDR3 has 15 amino acids. Germline CDR1 reads SGHDN; CDR2 reads FVKESK. The CDR3 DNA follows: TGTGCCAGCAGCCAAGGGACAGGGGGCACCTACGAGCAGTACTTC. This sequence encodes CASSQGTGGTYEQYF.

This clonotype was detected many times. The chain recombines TRBV18 with TRBJ1-5; tentative D call: TRBD1 (6 bases). Germline loops: CDR1 KGHSH, CDR2 LQKENI. The CDR3 runs 16 residues. V was trimmed by 3 bases and J by 1 base, leaving 13 bases between them. The CDR3 here is CASSPYGGASNQPQHF. In DNA, the CDR3 is TGTGCCAGCTCACCGTATGGGGGGGCGAGCAATCAGCCCCAGCATTTT.

A word on this clonotype: This may be a read error: a much more frequent sequence differs by one nucleotide. This chain uses TRBV6-1 with TRBJ2-1, with TRBD1 as a possible D gene (7 bases). The germline CDR1 and CDR2 sequences are MNHNS and SASEGT. The CDR3 spans 14 residues. The CDR3 DNA is TGTACCGGGGCGGGGACAGAGGCCCTTCACAGGCAGTTCTTC. This translates into CTGAGTEALHRQFF.

This clonotype was observed many times. The chain has TRBV9 and TRBJ1-5; D call uncertain. Looked up from germline, CDR1 is SGDLS and CDR2 is YYNGEE. The CDR3 is made up of 13 amino acids. The germline V and J ends were trimmed by 0 bases and 2 bases, with 3 bases remaining between them. DNA of the CDR3: TGTGCCAGCAGCGTAGTGGGCAATCAGCCCCAGCATTTT. Translation gives CASSVVGNQPQHF.

This chain uses TRBV7-2 with TRBJ2-2, with 9 positions matching TRBD1. The CDR3 loop spans 20 amino acids. The V segment lost 7 bases and the J segment 5 bases; nucleotides outside the gene matches: 23. Germline V CDR1 and CDR2: SGHTA, FQGNSA. CDR3 region: CASIYSSGQGLVGGTGELFF. The CDR3 bases are TGTGCCAGCATATACAGTTCGGGACAGGGCCTCGTTGGGGGAACCGGGGAGCTGTTTTTT.

This clonotype was counted ten times or more. This chain connects TRBV2 to TRBJ1-6; TRBD1 might be the D (6 bases). Trimming removed 8 bases from V and 9 bases from J, with 11 bases in between. This CDR3 comprises 12 residues. In germline, CDR1 is SNHLY, CDR2 FYNNEI. The DNA of the CDR3 is TGTGCCAGCGGGGCAGGGGTTTCACCCCTCCACTTT. Protein sequence: CASGAGVSPLHF. The variable domain in full, completed from reference TRBV2 and TRBJ1-6, reads EPEVTQTPSHQVTQMGQEVILRCVPISNHLYFYWYRQILGQKVEFLVSFYNNEISEKSEIFDDQFSVERPDGSNFTLKIRSTKLEDSAMYFCASGAGVSPLHFGNGTRLTVT.

In this sample, this clonotype turned up many times. The chain uses TRBV30 and TRBJ1-1, with 9 bases fitting TRBD1. This CDR3 has 15 residues. Germline values: CDR1 GTSNPN, CDR2 SVGIG (reference sequence). With 4 bases clipped from V and 3 bases from J, the junction kept 9 bases outside the gene matches. The CDR3 nucleotides read TGTGCCTGGACCAGGAAACGGACAGGGGACACTGAAGCTTTCTTT. Translating it yields CAWTRKRTGDTEAFF.

As regards this clonotype: A much larger clonotype is one base distant, so this may be a read error. The CDR3 does not close with the conserved phenylalanine or tryptophan, likely indicating a read error. CDR3 residues: CASSLGQVFYGYTL. The DNA of the CDR3 is TGTGCCAGCAGCTTGGGACAGGTATTCTATGGCTACACCCTC. This chain uses TRBV5-4 with TRBJ1-2, with TRBD1 as a possible D gene (6 bases). The CDR3 totals 14 residues. CDR1 SGHNT and CDR2 YYREEE come from the germline V gene (reference sequence). V was trimmed by 0 bases and J by 4 bases, leaving 10 bases between them.

This clonotype came up many times. The CDR3 region is CSVGRTKNTEAFF. Here the CDR3 DNA reads TGCAGCGTTGGACGGACAAAGAACACTGAAGCTTTCTTT. The chain recombines TRBV29-1 with TRBJ1-1; tentatively, D is TRBD1 (5 bases). V gave up 4 bases and J gave up 1 base, with 10 bases separating them. Germline CDR1 reads SQVTM; CDR2 reads ANQGSEA. The CDR3 loop spans 13 amino acids.

At least ten counts were recorded for this clonotype. It may be a read error: a sequence one base away is much more abundant. The V gene is TRBV2, the J gene TRBJ2-7; 11 bases are a match to TRBD2. The CDR3 spans 14 residues. With V trimmed by 4 bases and J by 5 bases, 4 bases remained unmatched. Looked up from germline, CDR1 is SNHLY and CDR2 is FYNNEI. The DNA of the CDR3 is TGTGCCAGCAGTGCAACTAGCGGGGGCGACGAGCAGTACTTC. Its translation: CASSATSGGDEQYF.

This clonotype was seen ten or more times. This chain joins TRBV5-1 and TRBJ2-1; 10 nucleotides line up with TRBD2. V gave up 3 bases and J gave up 2 bases; unmatched junction bases: 5. Germline CDR1 reads SGHRS; CDR2 reads YFSETQ. The CDR3 consists of 16 residues. The CDR3 DNA reads TGCGCCAGCAGCTCCCTAGCGGGGGACACCTACAATGAGCAGTTCTTC. This translates into CASSSLAGDTYNEQFF.

This clonotype was observed a few times. The CDR3 protein is CASSFRGATGELFF. The CDR3 nucleotides are TGTGCCAGCAGCTTTCGGGGGGCCACCGGGGAGCTGTTTTTT. The chain links TRBV7-2 to TRBJ2-2, with TRBD2 as a possible D gene (7 bases). The V and J ends lost 3 bases and 4 bases respectively, with 9 bases between them. This CDR3 region has 14 residues. Germline lookup yields CDR1 SGHTA and CDR2 FQGNSA.

In its sample, this clonotype was seen many times. The chain uses TRBV7-3 and TRBJ2-6; 12 bases match TRBD2. This CDR3 region has 18 residues. The germline V gene has CDR1 SGHTA and CDR2 FQGTGA. Germline trimming cut 2 bases from V and 3 bases from J; bases unmatched to any gene: 5. The CDR3 spells CASSLPSGGASGANVLTF. CDR3 in DNA: TGTGCCAGCAGCTTACCTAGCGGGGGGGCAAGTGGGGCCAACGTCCTGACTTTC.